This T cell receptor (beta chain) was captured by sequencing in a study of radiotherapy plus CTLA-4 blockade in lung cancer. For the study at large: An objective response was seen in roughly a sixth of patients, and disease control in more than 25%.

About this clone: What it binds is not known.

Study-level findings and limits: In blood, tumor-derived TCR clones expanded after radiotherapy plus ipilimumab.

Generated by immunoSEQ multiplex PCR, the TCRdb table keeps only in-frame clones and is missing some. The sample yields some 77,000 clones, 75% to 90% seen once. CDR3 length: 14 residues. Trimming took 5 bases from V and 6 from J, leaving 14 bases between them. CDR1 SGHTA and CDR2 FQGNSA come from the germline V gene. This chain connects TRBV7-2 to TRBJ1-5; D perhaps matches TRBD1 (5 bases). The sequencing used peripheral blood, collected from a patient treated with radiotherapy plus ipilimumab. This receptor was obtained from a human donor with non-small cell lung cancer who had a partial response to radiotherapy plus ipilimumab. CDR3 nucleotide sequence: TGTGCCAGCAGCAATACAGGATTTAGTCAGCCCCAGCATTTT. Amino acid sequence: CASSNTGFSQPQHF.